This T cell receptor beta chain was observed in a study of beta chain features in type 1 diabetes. In germline, CDR1 is SGHKS, CDR2 YYEKEE (reference sequence). V shed 3 bases and J shed 2 bases, with 18 bases lying between them. This CDR3 region has 18 residues. The isolated RNA, all of it, was reverse transcribed, so expressed TCRB transcripts were what got sequenced. Each sample of naive, central memory or regulatory T cells had, on average, about 3.6 million reads. Only in-frame clones appear in the TCRdb table, and some are missing; sequencing was by immunoSEQ multiplex PCR. The sample holds about 140,000 clones, around 7% seen once. Donors underwent one heparinised blood draw, about 110 mL on average. This clone has only a few counts.

Sequenced material: central memory CD4+ T cells from blood. V gene TRBV5-5 combines with J gene TRBJ2-6; tentative D call: TRBD2 (5 bases). The receptor's source is a woman younger than 45 in good health. The CDR3 reads CASSSEVSLRAGANVLTF. CDR3 bases: TGTGCCAGCAGCTCGGAGGTATCGTTACGGGCTGGGGCCAACGTCCTGACTTTC.